This TCR beta chain was sequenced for a study of read filtering for tumor transcriptome and immune sequencing (dated by TCRdb to between 2020 and 2021). Regarding the research as a whole: The cohort consisted of about 17 male and some 15 female patients, with a mean age of around 66 years and an age range of roughly 40 to 85. By revised international staging, about 8 patients were R-ISS I, about 17 were R-ISS II and about seven were R-ISS III. TCR repertoires obtained by targeted immune repertoire sequencing and by bulk whole-transcriptome sequencing performed on the same bone marrow samples were compared. TCR-region mapped reads per sample ranged from about 3.5 to 11 million with IR-seq versus only about 80 to 1,300 with RNA-seq. As a main aim, a read-filtering strategy for immune repertoire data was addressed, with the specific question being whether clonotypes supported by a single read should be removed. After DNase treatment, whole-transcriptome libraries were prepared with the TruSeq RNA Access Library Prep Kit.

Every patient had bone marrow sampled at the time of active disease. Ficoll-Hypaque density gradient centrifugation was used to isolate the bone marrow mononuclear cells. CD138-negative cells were obtained by negative selection after labeling with CD138 magnetic microbeads on a MACS separator, removing myeloma plasma cells. Flow cytometry on an Attune NxT with CD138 antibodies was used to check the purity of the isolated cells. Total RNA was extracted using TRIzol reagent and was quantified on a NanoDrop spectrophotometer. For each patient, paired RNA-seq and IR-seq were run on the CD138-negative bone marrow sample from that patient. V loses 0 bases, J loses 3 bases, and the germline ends lie 9 bases apart. Sequences SGHNT (CDR1) and YENEEA (CDR2) are obtained from the germline V gene. Reading from cysteine to phenylalanine, the CDR3 counts 14 amino acids. The only DNA kept is the CDR3, 42 bases in frame from the first base.

Starting from 350 to 500 ng RNA, TCR libraries were constructed with the Immunoverse kit using molecular barcoded adaptors that cover the alpha/delta and beta/gamma chains. TCR library preparation used the same RNA that was used for transcriptome sequencing. An Illumina HiSeq 4000 with 2 x 150 cycles was used to sequence the TCR libraries. Turning to the authors' computational methods: Using MiXCR, which included quality filtering and error correction, TCR reads were aligned to human V, D, J and C references and then assembled into CDR3 clonotypes. The tcR package in R was used for analysis of clonotype counts and gene usage diversity. For inspection of raw mapping reads, RNA-seq reads were mapped by STAR aligner version 2.5.3a onto GRCh37 of the human genome. To test the effect of sequencing depth on detected clonotypes, IR-seq fastq files were randomly downsampled using Seqtk 1.3. The public reads were reanalyzed by TCRdb: fastp trimming at Q25, MiXCR alignment, in-frame beta chains only. Duplicate CDR3 protein sequences are folded into a single record with the most common DNA and genes. These V and J calls derive from TCRdb rather than the authors' analysis. The sample records 120,000 or so distinct CDR3 sequences, around 13% of which are singletons. The ten largest clonotypes hold approximately 11% of the sample.

The study at large found these results: Compared with RNA-seq, IR-seq captured clonotypes at much greater depth and more reliably, and a smaller IR-seq throughput was enough to identify most of the shared clonotypes. Single-read clonotypes made up around 85% of clonotypes but only 3% to 4% of total reads in IR-seq, compared with approximately 70% of clonotypes and around 45% of reads in RNA-seq. The sorted CD138-negative fraction was a mixed bone marrow immune population, not purified T cells. Removing single-read clonotypes increased the correlation between IR-seq and RNA-seq shared clonotype proportions.

This clonotype was picked up many times. This clone's antigen is unknown. Nothing much larger sits one base from this clone, and base qualities are not available. The chain joins TRBV11-3 to TRBJ2-7; matching of 5 bases hints at TRBD1 as the D gene. Sequenced: a population of CD138-negative cells sorted from bone marrow. This specimen's cell subset or site label, interpreted: bone marrow mononuclear cells depleted of CD138+ plasma/myeloma cells by negative magnetic selection. This receptor was identified in a donor aged 40 or older with multiple myeloma. The nucleotide sequence is given as TGTGCCAGCAGCTTAGATCACGGACACTACGAGCAGTACTTC. Its protein reads: CASSLDHGHYEQYF.